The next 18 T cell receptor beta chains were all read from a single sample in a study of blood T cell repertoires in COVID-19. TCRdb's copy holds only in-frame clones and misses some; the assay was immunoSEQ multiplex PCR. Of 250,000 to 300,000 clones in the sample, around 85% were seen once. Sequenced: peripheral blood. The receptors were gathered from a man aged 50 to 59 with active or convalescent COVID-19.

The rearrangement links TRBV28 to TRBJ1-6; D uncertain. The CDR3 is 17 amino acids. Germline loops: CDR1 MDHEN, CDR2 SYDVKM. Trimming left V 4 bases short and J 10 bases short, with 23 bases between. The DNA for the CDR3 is TGTGCCAGCAGTTCCGCCGAGTTGGGTAGCGGTACGTCACCCCTCCACTTT. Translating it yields CASSSAELGSGTSPLHF.

CDR3 residues: CASSFDRGGETQYF. The CDR3, as DNA: TGCGCCAGCAGCTTCGACAGGGGAGGGGAGACCCAGTACTTC. The V and J genes are TRBV5-1 and TRBJ2-5, with D perhaps matching TRBD1 (8 bases). Germline V gene sequence: CDR1 SGHRS, CDR2 YFSETQ. This CDR3 is 14 amino acids long. V was clipped by 2 bases and J by 5 bases, with 13 bases between them. The complete variable domain, with remaining parts taken from reference TRBV5-1 and TRBJ2-5, reads KAGVTQTPRYLIKTRGQQVTLSCSPISGHRSVSWYQQTPGQGLQFLFEYFSETQRNKGNFPGRFSGRQFSNSRSEMNVSTLELGDSALYLCASSFDRGGETQYFGPGTRLLVL.

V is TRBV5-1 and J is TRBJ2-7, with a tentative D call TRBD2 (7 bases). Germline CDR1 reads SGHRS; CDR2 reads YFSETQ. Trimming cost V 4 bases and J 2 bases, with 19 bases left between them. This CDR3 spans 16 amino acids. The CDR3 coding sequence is TGCGCCAGCAGCCCCCAGGGGCTAGCGGTGGCCTACGAGCAGTACTTC. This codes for CASSPQGLAVAYEQYF.

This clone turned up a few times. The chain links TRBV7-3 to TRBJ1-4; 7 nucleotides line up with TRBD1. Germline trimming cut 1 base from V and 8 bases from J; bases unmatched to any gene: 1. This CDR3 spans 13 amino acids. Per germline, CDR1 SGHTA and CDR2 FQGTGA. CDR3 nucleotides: TGTGCCAGCAGCTTAAACAGGGGAGAAAAACTGTTTTTT. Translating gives CASSLNRGEKLFF. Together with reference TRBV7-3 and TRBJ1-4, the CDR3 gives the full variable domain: GAGVSQTPSNKVTEKGKYVELRCDPISGHTALYWYRQSLGQGPEFLIYFQGTGAADDSGLPNDRFFAVRPEGSVSTLKIQRTERGDSAVYLCASSLNRGEKLFFGSGTQLSVL.

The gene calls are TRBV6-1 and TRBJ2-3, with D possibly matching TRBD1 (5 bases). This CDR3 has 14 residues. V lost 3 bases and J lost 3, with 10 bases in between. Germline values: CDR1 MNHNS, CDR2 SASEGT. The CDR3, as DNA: TGTGCCAGCAGTGACAGGGTTGGAACAGATACGCAGTATTTT. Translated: CASSDRVGTDTQYF.

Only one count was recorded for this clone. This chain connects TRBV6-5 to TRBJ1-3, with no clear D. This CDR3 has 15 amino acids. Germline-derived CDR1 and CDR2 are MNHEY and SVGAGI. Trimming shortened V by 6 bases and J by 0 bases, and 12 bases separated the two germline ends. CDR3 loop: CASRPNSYSGNTIYF. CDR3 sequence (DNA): TGTGCCAGCAGGCCTAACAGCTACTCTGGAAACACCATATATTTT.

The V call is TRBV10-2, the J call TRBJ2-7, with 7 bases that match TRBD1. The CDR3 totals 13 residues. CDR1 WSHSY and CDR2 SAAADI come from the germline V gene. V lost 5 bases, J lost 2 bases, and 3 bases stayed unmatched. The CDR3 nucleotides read TGCGCCAGCAGTCCGACAGGGACCTACGAGCAGTACTTC. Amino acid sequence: CASSPTGTYEQYF.

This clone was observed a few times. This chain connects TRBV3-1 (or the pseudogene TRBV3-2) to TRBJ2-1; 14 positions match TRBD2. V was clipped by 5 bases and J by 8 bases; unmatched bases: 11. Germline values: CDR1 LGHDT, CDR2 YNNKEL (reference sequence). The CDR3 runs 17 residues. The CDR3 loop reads CASSSKMTSGRAYEQFF. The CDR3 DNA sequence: TGTGCCAGCAGCTCGAAAATGACTAGCGGGAGGGCATATGAGCAGTTCTTC.

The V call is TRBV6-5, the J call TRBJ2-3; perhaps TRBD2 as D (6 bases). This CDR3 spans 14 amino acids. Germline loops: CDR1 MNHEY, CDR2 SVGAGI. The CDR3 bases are TGTGCGTCGAGGGGAGGTAATACCACAGATACGCAGTATTTT. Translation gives CASRGGNTTDTQYF.

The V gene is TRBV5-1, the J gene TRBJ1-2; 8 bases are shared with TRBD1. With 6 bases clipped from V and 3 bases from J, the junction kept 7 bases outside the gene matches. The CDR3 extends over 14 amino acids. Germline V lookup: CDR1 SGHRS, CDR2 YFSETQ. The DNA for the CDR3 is TGCGCCAGCAATACGGACAGGGAGGACTATGGCTACACCTTC. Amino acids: CASNTDREDYGYTF.

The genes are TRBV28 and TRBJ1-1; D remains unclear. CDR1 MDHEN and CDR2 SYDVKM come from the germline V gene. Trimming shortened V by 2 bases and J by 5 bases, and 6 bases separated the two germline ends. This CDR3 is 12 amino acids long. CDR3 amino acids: CASSLLQTEAFF. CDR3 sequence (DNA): TGTGCCAGCAGTTTACTCCAGACTGAAGCTTTCTTT.

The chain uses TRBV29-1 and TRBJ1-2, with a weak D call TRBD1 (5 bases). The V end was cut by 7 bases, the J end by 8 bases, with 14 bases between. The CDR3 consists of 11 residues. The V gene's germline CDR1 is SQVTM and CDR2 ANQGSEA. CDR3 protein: CSGGQGGGYTF. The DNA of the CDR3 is TGCAGCGGGGGTCAGGGTGGAGGCTACACCTTC.

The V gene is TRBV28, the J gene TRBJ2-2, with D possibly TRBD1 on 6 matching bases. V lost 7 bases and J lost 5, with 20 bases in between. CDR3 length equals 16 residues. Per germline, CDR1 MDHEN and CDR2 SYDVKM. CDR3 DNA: TGTGCCAGCACCTCCGGACAGTCCAGAGATACCGGGGAGCTGTTTTTT. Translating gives CASTSGQSRDTGELFF.

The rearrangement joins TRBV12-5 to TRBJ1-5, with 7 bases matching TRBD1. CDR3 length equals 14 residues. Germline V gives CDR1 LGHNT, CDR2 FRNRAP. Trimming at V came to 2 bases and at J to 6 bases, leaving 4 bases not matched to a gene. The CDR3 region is CASGLYQGGQPQHF. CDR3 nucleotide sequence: TGTGCTAGTGGTTTGTATCAGGGGGGTCAGCCCCAGCATTTT.

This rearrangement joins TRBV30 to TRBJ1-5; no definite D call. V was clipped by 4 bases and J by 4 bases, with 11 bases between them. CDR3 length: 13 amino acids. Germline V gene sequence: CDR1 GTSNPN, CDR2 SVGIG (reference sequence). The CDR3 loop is CAWTRDSNQPQHF. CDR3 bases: TGTGCCTGGACCCGGGATTCAAATCAGCCCCAGCATTTT.

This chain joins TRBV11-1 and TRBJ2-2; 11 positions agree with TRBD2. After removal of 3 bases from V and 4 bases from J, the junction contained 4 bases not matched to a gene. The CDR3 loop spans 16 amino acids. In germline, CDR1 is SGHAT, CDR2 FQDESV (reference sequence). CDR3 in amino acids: CASSLLAGGRTGELFF. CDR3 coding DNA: TGTGCCAGCAGCTTGTTAGCGGGAGGGCGCACCGGGGAGCTGTTTTTT.

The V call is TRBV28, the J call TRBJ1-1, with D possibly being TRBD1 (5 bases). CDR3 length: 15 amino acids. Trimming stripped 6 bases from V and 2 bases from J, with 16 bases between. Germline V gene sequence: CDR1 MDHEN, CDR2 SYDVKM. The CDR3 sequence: CASRGAAIQNTEAFF. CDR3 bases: TGTGCCAGCAGAGGGGCGGCGATCCAAAACACTGAAGCTTTCTTT.

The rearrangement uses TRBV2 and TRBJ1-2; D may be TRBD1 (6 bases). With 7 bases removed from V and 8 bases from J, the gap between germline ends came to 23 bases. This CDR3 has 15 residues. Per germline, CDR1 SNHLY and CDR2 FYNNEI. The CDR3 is CASTVYRDTPRGYTF. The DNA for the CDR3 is TGTGCCAGCACCGTATACCGGGACACCCCACGGGGCTACACCTTC.